Reported below is one TCR beta chain. Repertoires were generated with immunoSEQ multiplex PCR, while TCRdb's copy carries only in-frame clones and drops some. The sample carries about 34,000 clones, approximately 93% recorded once. This sample is drawn from a study of blood T cell repertoires in COVID-19. The sample consisted of peripheral blood. The receptor was derived from a human donor in a cohort sampled during active COVID-19.

The chain's CDR3 is CATSGQGATEAFF. The CDR3 DNA sequence: TGTGCCACCAGTGGCCAGGGGGCCACTGAAGCTTTCTTT. The chain uses TRBV24-1 and TRBJ1-1, with 8 bases matching TRBD1. The CDR3 runs 13 residues. J was trimmed by 4 bases and V by 5 bases; bases with no gene match: 2. From germline, CDR1 is KGHDR and CDR2 SFDVKD.